This is a list of T cell receptor beta chains from one sample in a study of T cells in Graves' hyperthyroidism and ophthalmopathy. TCRdb passed the multiplex PCR reads through MiXCR, listing each CDR3 protein once. This table holds 700,000 or so distinct CDR3 sequences, about 15% found once. The source material was blood. The origin of the receptors is a man between 18 and 29 years old with Graves' hyperthyroidism. CDR3s include the opening cysteine and the closing phenylalanine or tryptophan. The D gene is left open where the match is weak. Clone size, where shown, is once, few, many, or a class for clones that have expanded.

v_gene	d_gene	abundance	j_gene	CDR3aa	CDR3nt
TRBV24-1	NA	many	TRBJ2-3	CATSDPSSTNTQYF	TGTGCCACCAGTGACCCTTCCAGTACAAATACGCAGTATTTT
TRBV28	NA	many	TRBJ2-7	CASSSAPYEQYF	TGTGCCAGCAGTTCCGCTCCCTACGAGCAGTACTTC
TRBV28	NA	many	TRBJ1-5	CASSFGHNQPQHF	TGTGCCAGCAGTTTTGGGCATAATCAGCCCCAGCATTTT
TRBV25-1	NA	NA	TRBJ1-3	CASSRRSGTGNTIYF	TGTGCCAGCAGCCGAAGGTCGGGGACTGGAAACACCATATATTTT
TRBV7-9	TRBD2	NA	TRBJ2-2	CASTTAGGPGAGELFF	TGTGCCAGCACAACGGCGGGAGGGCCGGGGGCCGGGGAGCTGTTTTTT
TRBV5-6	TRBD1	NA	TRBJ2-5	CASSRGTGGGGETQYF	TGTGCCAGCAGCCGCGGCACAGGGGGCGGTGGAGAGACCCAGTACTTC
TRBV2	NA	few	TRBJ1-5	CASKRSAAFNQPQHF	TGTGCCAGCAAGAGGAGCGCTGCTTTCAATCAGCCCCAGCATTTT
TRBV12-3/TRBV12-4	NA	NA	TRBJ2-3	CASGLPQGISDTQYF	TGTGCCAGCGGTTTACCACAGGGTATCTCAGATACCCAGTATTTT
TRBV6-1	NA	NA	TRBJ2-7	CASSFRGIEQYF	TGTGCCAGCAGTTTTCGGGGAATCGAGCAGTACTTC
TRBV7-9	NA	few	TRBJ2-2	CASSQVPGELFF	TGTGCCAGCAGCCAAGTACCCGGGGAGCTGTTTTTT
TRBV5-1	NA	few	TRBJ2-3	CASSLMSVVDTQYF	TGCGCCAGCAGCTTGATGAGCGTCGTAGATACGCAGTATTTT
TRBV12-3/TRBV12-4	TRBD2	many	TRBJ2-2	CASSLADTATGELFF	TGTGCCAGCAGTCTAGCGGATACGGCCACCGGGGAGCTGTTTTTT
TRBV6-1	NA	NA	TRBJ1-1	CASSEVEGVKAFF	TGTGCCAGCAGTGAAGTCGAGGGGGTGAAAGCTTTCTTT
TRBV6-8	NA	few	TRBJ1-1	CARGSRTDEAFF	TGTGCCAGGGGGTCGCGGACGGATGAAGCTTTCTTT
TRBV20-1	NA	many	TRBJ2-1	CSARVGRSSYNEQFF	TGCAGTGCTAGAGTTGGGCGGAGCTCCTACAATGAGCAGTTCTTC
TRBV6-1	NA	NA	TRBJ2-2	CASSESAYIRELFF	TGTGCCAGCAGTGAATCGGCGTATATCCGGGAGCTGTTTTTT
TRBV2	NA	NA	TRBJ1-1	CASSDRTANTEAFF	TGTGCCAGCAGTGATAGGACAGCGAACACTGAAGCTTTCTTT
TRBV9	NA	few	TRBJ1-2	CASSATTGGNYGYTF	TGTGCCAGCAGCGCCACGACCGGGGGCAACTATGGCTACACCTTC
TRBV11-1	NA	many	TRBJ2-7	CASSALSLSYEQYF	TGTGCCAGCAGCGCATTGAGCCTCTCCTACGAGCAGTACTTC
TRBV3-1	TRBD2	few	TRBJ2-1	CASHASGGGREQFF	TGTGCCAGCCATGCTAGCGGGGGGGGCAGGGAGCAGTTCTTC
TRBV2	NA	NA	TRBJ1-4	CASTLDSTTNEKLFF	TGTGCCAGCACCTTAGACTCTACAACTAATGAAAAACTGTTTTTT
TRBV12-5	TRBD1	few	TRBJ1-5	CASGLSPLPDRGAYSNQPQHF	TGTGCTAGTGGTTTGTCCCCTCTGCCGGACAGGGGAGCCTATAGCAATCAGCCCCAGCATTTT
TRBV29-1	NA	NA	TRBJ1-2	CSVGSGNYGYTF	TGCAGCGTTGGGAGCGGAAACTATGGCTACACCTTC
TRBV5-1	NA	NA	TRBJ1-2	CAISPGTLYGLDYGYTF	TGCGCCATCAGCCCCGGGACTCTGTACGGGTTGGACTATGGCTACACCTTC
TRBV30	TRBD1	NA	TRBJ1-1	CAWKGQSEAFF	TGTGCCTGGAAGGGACAGAGTGAAGCTTTCTTT